These 13 T cell receptor beta chains came from one sample sequenced in a study of T cell clonotyping in hematopoietic cell transplantation. Only in-frame clones appear in the TCRdb table, and some are missing; sequencing was by immunoSEQ multiplex PCR. The table includes 15,000 to 20,000 clones, under 90% detected once. The material sequenced was PBMCs, taken 100 days after allogeneic stem cell transplant. The source is a male patient aged 60 to 75 who had an allogeneic stem cell transplant from a related donor, so the T cells may come from the graft donor. Some clones in this sample may be carry-over from other donors' samples.

This sequence joins TRBV11-3 and TRBJ2-3; D may be TRBD1 or TRBD2 (5 bases each). V shed 4 bases and J shed 4 bases, with 12 bases lying between them. Germline V gene sequence: CDR1 SGHNT, CDR2 YENEEA. This CDR3 has 14 amino acids. The CDR3 sequence is CASSSGAAADTQYF. CDR3 sequence (DNA): TGTGCCAGCAGCTCCGGGGCGGCGGCAGATACGCAGTATTTT.

The chain is built from TRBV5-6 and TRBJ2-3; TRBD2 might be the D (8 bases). V was trimmed by 6 bases and J by 4 bases, leaving 21 bases between them. The CDR3 runs to 16 residues. Germline assignment: CDR1 SGHDT and CDR2 YYEEEE. CDR3 protein: CASTASGLGGPDTQYF. The CDR3 region has the DNA TGTGCCAGCACCGCGTCGGGACTAGGGGGCCCAGATACGCAGTATTTT.

The chain is built from TRBV7-2 and TRBJ2-5; no clear D. V lost 1 base and J 4 bases, leaving 13 bases between the germline ends. Per germline, CDR1 SGHTA and CDR2 FQGNSA. The CDR3 runs to 15 residues. The CDR3 here is CASSLVVGRGETQYF. CDR3 DNA: TGTGCCAGCAGCTTAGTAGTGGGAAGAGGAGAGACCCAGTACTTC.

In regard to this clone: Distinct nucleotide sequences in the sample also encode this CDR3. The J gene is TRBJ2-3, the V gene TRBV5-1; 7 bases match TRBD1. V lost 2 bases and J lost 0; bases outside the gene matches: 6. Germline CDR1 SGHRS, CDR2 YFSETQ. The CDR3 contains 16 residues. For the CDR3, the DNA is TGCGCCAGCAGCTTTCCGCCAGGGGGTAGCACAGATACGCAGTATTTT. Translation: CASSFPPGGSTDTQYF.

J is TRBJ2-1 and V is TRBV4-3; D unclear. V shed 1 base and J shed 10 bases, with 11 bases lying between them. CDR1 is LGHNA and CDR2 is YSLEER in the germline V gene. The CDR3 has 13 amino acids. The CDR3, as DNA: TGCGCCAGCAGCCAAGGGGTTGTGAAAGAGCAGTTCTTC. As protein: CASSQGVVKEQFF.

Only a few counts were recorded for this clone. V is TRBV28 and J is TRBJ1-2; 9 bases match TRBD1. The CDR3 consists of 16 residues. Losses at the gene ends were 7 bases for V and 4 bases for J; bases not matched to a gene: 13. In germline, CDR1 is MDHEN, CDR2 SYDVKM. CDR3 nucleotide sequence: TGTGCCAGCACCCAAGTCCCGACAGGGGGTGGCTATGGCTACACCTTC. Translation gives CASTQVPTGGGYGYTF.

This chain connects TRBV7-8 to TRBJ2-2; D may be TRBD2 (5 bases). The CDR3 totals 16 residues. V lost 1 base and J lost 2, with 11 bases in between. The germline V gene encodes CDR1 SGHVS and CDR2 FQNEAQ. This chain's CDR3 is CASSLDPGRNTGELFF. The CDR3 DNA reads as TGTGCCAGCAGCTTAGATCCGGGGAGAAACACCGGGGAGCTGTTTTTT.

This sequence joins TRBV6-1 and TRBJ1-4, with 8 positions matching TRBD1. The CDR3 has 15 amino acids. Trimming at V came to 5 bases and at J to 4 bases, leaving 6 bases not matched to a gene. From germline, CDR1 is MNHNS and CDR2 SASEGT. CDR3 in amino acids: CASSLTGAGNEKLFF. For the CDR3, the DNA is TGTGCCAGCAGTTTGACAGGGGCGGGTAATGAAAAACTGTTTTTT.

CDR3 in DNA: TGTGCCAGTAGACCTAGGGACAGGGGGGAAGTAAGCACTGAAGCTTTCTTT. Translation gives CASRPRDRGEVSTEAFF. The J gene is TRBJ1-1, the V gene TRBV19, with 11 bases that match TRBD1. The V and J ends lost 6 bases and 4 bases, in that order; junction bases with no gene match: 13. CDR3 size: 17 residues. Germline V lookup: CDR1 LNHDA, CDR2 SQIVND (reference sequence).

V is TRBV9 and J is TRBJ1-2; tentative D call: TRBD1 (5 bases). Germline CDR1 reads SGDLS; CDR2 reads YYNGEE. Between the trimmed V and J ends, which lost 4 bases and 8 bases, there was a span of 18 bases. The CDR3 has 14 residues. In DNA, the CDR3 is TGTGCCAGCAGCCCCGGTCTCAGGGTTATGGGCTACACCTTC. Translated, it gives CASSPGLRVMGYTF.

The V gene is TRBV7-9, the J gene TRBJ1-5; no clear D gene. This CDR3 contains 13 residues. The germline gives CDR1 SEHNR, CDR2 FQNEAQ (reference sequence). V gave up 4 bases and J gave up 9 bases, with 13 bases separating them. In nucleotides, the CDR3 is TGTGCCAGCAGCTACGACCGAGAGGCGCCCCAGCATTTT. Translation gives CASSYDREAPQHF.

This clone was seen just once. V and J are TRBV28 and TRBJ2-7; tentatively, D is TRBD1 (5 bases). This CDR3 has 15 amino acids. The ends were cut back, 2 bases at V and 5 bases at J, with 16 bases in the middle. The germline CDR1 and CDR2 sequences are MDHEN and SYDVKM. The CDR3 DNA sequence: TGTGCCAGCAGTTTAGACCTGGCAGGGTCCCACGAGCAGTACTTC. Protein: CASSLDLAGSHEQYF. Drawing the rest from reference TRBV28 and TRBJ2-7, the complete variable domain is DVKVTQSSRYLVKRTGEKVFLECVQDMDHENMFWYRQDPGLGLRLIYFSYDVKMKEKGDIPEGYSVSREKKERFSLILESASTNQTSMYLCASSLDLAGSHEQYFGPGTRLTVT.

V is TRBV27 and J is TRBJ2-1; TRBD2 matches 7 bases. Germline CDR1 reads MNHEY; CDR2 reads SMNVEV (reference sequence). V gave up 10 bases and J gave up 5 bases; unmatched junction bases: 8. This CDR3 is built from 13 residues. The CDR3 DNA reads as TGTGCCACCCTCACGGGGGGTCACAATGAGCAGTTCTTC. Translated: CATLTGGHNEQFF.